These T cell receptor beta chains were read from a single sample in a study of T cells in Graves' hyperthyroidism and ophthalmopathy. Each CDR3 protein gets one entry after TCRdb re-called the multiplex PCR reads with MiXCR. The data show approximately 720,000 distinct CDR3 sequences, roughly a sixth seen once. The sequencing input was blood. Receptors originate from a woman between 45 and 65 years old with Graves' hyperthyroidism that later progressed to Graves' ophthalmopathy. Both conserved end residues are part of each CDR3. The D gene is left open where the match is weak. For some rows the clone size is stated as once, few or many, or as a class when expanded; others skip it.

v_call	j_call	d_call	clone_size	cdr3_length	cdr3_nt	cdr3_aa
TRBV5-1	TRBJ2-3	TRBD2	few	17	TGCGCCAGCAGCCCAGGACTAGATCCCCGTAGTACAGATACGCAGTATTTT	CASSPGLDPRSTDTQYF
TRBV3-1	TRBJ2-5	TRBD2	few	16	TGTGCCAGCAGCCCTAGCGGGGCCGAAAATGGGGAGACCCAGTACTTC	CASSPSGAENGETQYF
TRBV18	TRBJ2-6	-	few	15	TGTGCCAGCTCACCAAAGGGAACCGGGGCCAACGTCCTGACTTTC	CASSPKGTGANVLTF
TRBV7-8	TRBJ2-7	-	-	14	TGTGCCAGCAGCTTAAGAGCCAGGGGGGGGGAGCAGTACTTC	CASSLRARGGEQYF
TRBV7-9	TRBJ1-1	-	-	15	TGTGCCAGCAGGCCACAGCCGACACAGAACACTGAAGCTTTCTTT	CASRPQPTQNTEAFF
TRBV29-1	TRBJ1-5	-	-	9	TGCAGCGCTTCTGGGACCCAGCATTTT	CSASGTQHF
TRBV29-1	TRBJ1-1	-	few	12	TGCAGCGTTGACTCGACAGCTATTGAAGCTTTCTTT	CSVDSTAIEAFF
TRBV18	TRBJ1-3	TRBD1	-	16	TGTGCCAGCTCACCCCAACAGGGGATCTCTGGAAACACCATATATTTT	CASSPQQGISGNTIYF
TRBV7-6	TRBJ2-1	-	few	21	TGTGCCAGCAGCTCCCGGGACAGGGGGCGCGTGGGGACTAGCGGGGACAGTGAGCAGTTCTTC	CASSSRDRGRVGTSGDSEQFF
TRBV10-3	TRBJ2-5	TRBD2	many	14	TGTGCCATCGGGACTAGCGGAAAGTGGGAGACCCAGTACTTC	CAIGTSGKWETQYF
TRBV27	TRBJ2-7	-	many	14	TGTGCCAGCAGCCAGCTGGGATCATCCTACGAGCAGTACTTC	CASSQLGSSYEQYF
TRBV7-9	TRBJ2-2	-	once	16	TGTGCCAGCAGCTTATTAGGGGCGCTGAACACCGGGGAGCTGTTTTTT	CASSLLGALNTGELFF
TRBV6-4	TRBJ2-3	-	many	16	TGTGCCAGCAGTGACGAAGGGGGGGTCGGCACAGATACGCAGTATTTT	CASSDEGGVGTDTQYF
TRBV29-1	TRBJ2-7	-	few	13	TGCAGCGTTGAGGAAGGCGGATCCTACGAGCAGTACTTC	CSVEEGGSYEQYF
TRBV11-2	TRBJ1-3	TRBD1	-	15	TGTGCCAGCAACCCCTACAGGGGGCTAGGAAACACCATATATTTT	CASNPYRGLGNTIYF
TRBV6-5	TRBJ1-2	-	large	15	TGTGCCAGCAGTTACACGGGTATGGGGAGCTATGGCTACACCTTC	CASSYTGMGSYGYTF